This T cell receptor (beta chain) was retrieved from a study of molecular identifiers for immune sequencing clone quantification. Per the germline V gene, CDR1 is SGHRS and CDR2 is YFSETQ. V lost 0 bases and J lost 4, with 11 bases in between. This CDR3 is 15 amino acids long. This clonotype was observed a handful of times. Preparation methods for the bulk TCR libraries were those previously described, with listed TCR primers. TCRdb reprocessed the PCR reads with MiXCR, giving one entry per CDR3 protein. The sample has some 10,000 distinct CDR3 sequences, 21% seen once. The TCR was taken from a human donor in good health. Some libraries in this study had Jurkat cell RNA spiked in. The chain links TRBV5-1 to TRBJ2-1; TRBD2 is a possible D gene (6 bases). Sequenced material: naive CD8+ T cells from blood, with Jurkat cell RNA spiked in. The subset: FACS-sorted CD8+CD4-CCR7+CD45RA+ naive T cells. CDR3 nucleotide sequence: TGCGCCAGCAGCTTGGTTCCTAGCGAATACAATGAGCAGTTCTTC. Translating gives CASSLVPSEYNEQFF.